This T cell receptor (beta chain) stems from a study of blood T cell repertoires in COVID-19. The CDR3 totals 15 residues. V was pared by 5 bases and J by 2 bases, with 6 bases of the junction left unmatched. Germline CDR1 reads MDHEN; CDR2 reads SYDVKM. Original analysis: Using reference gene primer amplification, nucleated cell counts were estimated. Repertoires were generated with immunoSEQ multiplex PCR, while TCRdb's copy carries only in-frame clones and drops some. V and J calls and clone size are given by that table; D and trimming were obtained from the DNA. This sample carries about 210,000 clones, 75% to 85% of them seen once, and the ten largest clones take 9.5% to 15%.

Sequencing input: peripheral blood. The chain links TRBV28 to TRBJ1-3; 7 nucleotides align to TRBD1. This clonotype was obtained from a human donor in a cohort sampled during active COVID-19. CDR3: CASSNTGETGNTIYF. The CDR3 DNA reads TGTGCCAGCAGTAATACAGGGGAGACTGGAAACACCATATATTTT.